These 9 T cell receptor beta chains came from one sample sequenced in a study of shared clonotypes between healthy human individuals. Sequencing used immunoSEQ multiplex PCR; TCRdb keeps in-frame clones, though not all of them. This repertoire shows 400,000 to 500,000 clones, 60% to 85% found once; its top ten account for roughly 13%. Sequences were obtained from PBMCs. The receptors were sampled from a woman aged 40 to 50 in good health. Some clones in this sample may be carry-over from other donors' samples.

The gene calls are TRBV6-8 and TRBJ1-2, with 8 bases aligning to TRBD1. The CDR3 covers 13 residues. V gave up 6 bases and J gave up 7 bases; unmatched junction bases: 7. In germline, CDR1 is MNHGY, CDR2 SAAAGT. The CDR3 is CASRADRGGGYTF. The CDR3 DNA follows: TGTGCCAGCAGGGCCGACAGGGGAGGTGGCTACACCTTC.

This chain uses TRBV7-6 with TRBJ2-1; 10 bases align to TRBD2. In germline, CDR1 is SGHVS, CDR2 FNYEAQ. This CDR3 has 15 residues. With 5 bases clipped from V and 9 bases from J, the junction kept 10 bases outside the gene matches. The CDR3 DNA reads TGTGCCAGCAGCCACCAGCGGGAGGGCCTTGGTGAGCAGTTCTTC. It encodes CASSHQREGLGEQFF.

The chain combines TRBV2 with TRBJ1-3; no clear D gene. The CDR3 loop spans 18 amino acids. The V gene's germline CDR1 is SNHLY and CDR2 FYNNEI. The V and J ends lost 0 bases and 0 bases respectively, with 15 bases between them. CDR3 in amino acids: CASSEAKNGLSSGNTIYF. Written as DNA, the CDR3 is TGTGCCAGCAGTGAAGCGAAAAACGGCCTAAGCTCTGGAAACACCATATATTTT. Together with reference TRBV2 and TRBJ1-3, the CDR3 gives the full variable domain: EPEVTQTPSHQVTQMGQEVILRCVPISNHLYFYWYRQILGQKVEFLVSFYNNEISEKSEIFDDQFSVERPDGSNFTLKIRSTKLEDSAMYFCASSEAKNGLSSGNTIYFGEGSWLTVV.

This clone was detected only once. This chain uses TRBV7-2 with TRBJ1-1; D remains unclear. The CDR3 is 12 residues long. V gave up 3 bases and J gave up 1 base, with 3 bases separating them. The germline V gene encodes CDR1 SGHTA and CDR2 FQGNSA. The CDR3 DNA sequence: TGTGCCAGCAGCTTTCCGAACACTGAAGCTTTCTTT. This sequence encodes CASSFPNTEAFF.

The V call is TRBV7-2, the J call TRBJ2-1, with 10 bases lining up with TRBD2. V shed 4 bases, J shed 9 bases, and the junction held 9 bases outside the gene matches. Germline loops: CDR1 SGHTA, CDR2 FQGNSA. The length of the CDR3 is 15 residues. The CDR3: CASSSLAGLPGEQFF. CDR3 DNA: TGTGCCAGCAGCTCACTAGCGGGGTTACCTGGTGAGCAGTTCTTC.

V usage is TRBV6-1 and J usage is TRBJ1-2, with D uncertain. Germline values: CDR1 MNHNS, CDR2 SASEGT. The CDR3 extends over 13 amino acids. Trimming cost V 2 bases and J 4 bases, with 8 bases left between them. The CDR3 sequence is CASSERAGYGYTF. The CDR3 coding sequence is TGTGCCAGCAGTGAAAGGGCAGGCTATGGCTACACCTTC.

V gene TRBV7-2 combines with J gene TRBJ1-1, with 10 bases that match TRBD1. Germline CDR1 reads SGHTA; CDR2 reads FQGNSA. The CDR3 runs 13 residues. Unmatched junction bases numbered 7, after V lost 5 bases and J lost 10 bases. CDR3 region: CASSPRGDRGAFF. The CDR3 coding sequence is TGTGCCAGCAGCCCCCGGGGGGACAGGGGAGCTTTCTTT.

The sample holds a few counts of this clone. The rearrangement uses TRBV30 and TRBJ1-1; D perhaps matches TRBD1 (5 bases). V lost 2 bases to trimming and J lost 6 bases, with 10 bases between them. CDR3 length: 12 residues. Germline CDR1 and CDR2: GTSNPN and SVGIG (reference sequence). The CDR3 nucleotides are TGTGCCTGGAGTACAGGTCAGCCTGAAGCTTTCTTT. Amino acids: CAWSTGQPEAFF.

The chain uses TRBV15 and TRBJ2-7, with D perhaps matching TRBD2 (5 bases). The CDR3 consists of 13 residues. The germline V gene has CDR1 LNHNV and CDR2 YYDKDF (reference sequence). Trimming took 1 base from V and 5 from J, leaving 9 bases between them. CDR3 DNA: TGTGCCACCAGCAGAGTCGCGGAGGACGAGCAGTACTTC. Encoded protein: CATSRVAEDEQYF.